The present T cell receptor beta chain was sequenced within a study of radiotherapy plus CTLA-4 blockade in lung cancer. Overall study results and limits: How blood T cell clones changed early, along with interferon-beta, reportedly forecast response best.

Focal radiation was given together with CTLA-4 blockade (ipilimumab) to patients with chemo-refractory metastatic non-small-cell lung cancer. Assay: immunoSEQ multiplex PCR; the TCRdb copy retains only in-frame clones and omits some. The sample includes 80,000 to 95,000 clones, approximately 78% of them seen just once. With respect to this clone: The target antigen is unknown. The junction departs from the called germline gene at one end, perhaps through a read error.

This CDR3 spans 15 amino acids. CDR1 is SGHRS, CDR2 YFSETQ, per germline. This specimen was peripheral blood, taken from a patient treated with radiotherapy plus ipilimumab. The J gene is TRBJ2-1, the V gene TRBV5-1, with 13 bases that match TRBD2. This clonotype was obtained from a human donor with non-small cell lung cancer that progressed on radiotherapy plus ipilimumab. The chain's CDR3 is CASGLGLAGDREQFF. DNA of the CDR3: TGCGCCAGCGGCTTAGGACTAGCGGGAGATCGTGAGCAGTTCTTC.